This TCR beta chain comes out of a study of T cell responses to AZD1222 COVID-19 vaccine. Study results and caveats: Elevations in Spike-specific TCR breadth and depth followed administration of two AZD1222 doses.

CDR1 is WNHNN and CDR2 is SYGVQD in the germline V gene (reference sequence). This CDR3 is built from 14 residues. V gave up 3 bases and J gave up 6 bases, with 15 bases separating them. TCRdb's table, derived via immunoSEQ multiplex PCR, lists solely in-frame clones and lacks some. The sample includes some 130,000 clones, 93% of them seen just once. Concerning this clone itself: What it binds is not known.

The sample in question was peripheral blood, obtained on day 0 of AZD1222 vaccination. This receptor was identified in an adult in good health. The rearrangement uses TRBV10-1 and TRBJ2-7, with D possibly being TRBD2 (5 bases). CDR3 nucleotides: TGCGCCAGCAGTGAAGGGAGTACGGTGGGCGAGCAGTACTTC. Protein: CASSEGSTVGEQYF.